Described below is a single T cell receptor (beta chain) sequence and its context. Antigen unknown. This sample was taken from a study of cytomegalovirus exposure and HLA in healthy donors. Study-level results: Confirmation was obtained in vitro that three CMV-associated chains are specific for CMV antigens. It was reported that TCR beta sequences correctly inferred the HLA-A and HLA-B alleles for most subjects.

Among the donors, all were healthy bone marrow donors. The PCR used 60 Vbeta and 13 Jbeta primers. Repertoires were generated with immunoSEQ multiplex PCR, while TCRdb's copy carries only in-frame clones and drops some. The sample holds 150,000 or so clones, around 75% seen once. CDR1 and CDR2 (germline): LNHDA, SQIVND (reference sequence). Trimming shortened V by 6 bases and J by 3 bases, and 14 bases separated the two germline ends. CDR3 size: 15 residues. This chain connects TRBV19 to TRBJ2-2; D might be TRBD2 (7 bases). Sequenced sample: PBMCs. This sequence originates from a man aged 35 to 55 in good health and CMV-seronegative. DNA for the CDR3: TGTGCCAGTAGCTGGGGGGGGGCCGACACCGGGGAGCTGTTTTTT. Amino acid sequence: CASSWGGADTGELFF.